This passage covers 18 T cell receptor beta chains from one sample sequenced in a study of vaccination and CD4 T cells after COVID-19. No antigen has been identified for these receptors. Sequenced with the Oncomine TCR Beta short-read assay was DNA taken from cultured CD4+ T cells. Genomic DNA was isolated from CD4+ T cells that had been cultured. Each CDR3 protein is one row after TCRdb ran MiXCR on the PCR reads. The table includes roughly 7,600 distinct CDR3 sequences, around a third detected once. Treatment defined: approximately nine-day PBMC culture with coronavirus spike peptide pools or control peptides (ViraFEST assay). CD4+ T-cell collection from the unexposed donor predated the COVID-19 pandemic (2011-2018). The sequencing sample was made of CD4+ T cells from blood, cultured in vitro. The receptors stem from a human donor in good health.

The V call is TRBV5-1, the J call TRBJ2-2; D uncertain. The germline V gene has CDR1 SGHRS and CDR2 YFSETQ. Trimming shortened V by 0 bases and J by 7 bases, and 4 bases separated the two germline ends. The CDR3 contains 12 residues. The CDR3, as DNA: TGCGCCAGCAGCTTGGTCAACGGGGAGCTGTTTTTT. The encoded protein is CASSLVNGELFF.

This clonotype was detected only a few times. V and J are TRBV6-2 or TRBV6-3 and TRBJ1-5; no firm D call. Between the trimmed V and J ends, which lost 3 bases and 8 bases, there was a span of 14 bases. Germline lookup yields CDR1 MNHEY and CDR2 SVGEGT. The CDR3 has 14 residues. This chain's CDR3 is CASSYRGSVEPQHF. CDR3 in DNA: TGTGCCAGCAGTTATCGAGGGTCCGTGGAGCCCCAGCATTTT.

This clonotype was seen a handful of times. J is TRBJ2-7 and V is TRBV27, with TRBD1 matching 10 bases. The V gene end was trimmed by 2 bases and the J gene end by 3 bases; junction bases not matched to a gene: 4. The germline V gene encodes CDR1 MNHEY and CDR2 SMNVEV (reference sequence). The CDR3 runs 15 residues. The CDR3 region is CASSLRGQGYYEQYF. The CDR3 coding sequence is TGTGCCAGCAGTTTAAGGGGACAGGGGTACTACGAGCAGTACTTC.

This chain links TRBV20-1 with TRBJ1-3; D call uncertain. The CDR3 runs 14 residues. In germline, CDR1 is DFQATT, CDR2 SNEGSKA (reference sequence). The V and J ends lost 1 base and 1 base respectively, with 8 bases between them. In DNA, the CDR3 is TGCAGTGCTAGAGCCCATGGGTCTGGAAACACCATATATTTT. Translated, it gives CSARAHGSGNTIYF.

This chain connects TRBV6-2 or TRBV6-3 to TRBJ2-1, with 12 bases fitting TRBD2. V was pared by 6 bases and J by 0 bases, with 6 bases of the junction left unmatched. The length of the CDR3 is 17 residues. Germline-derived CDR1 and CDR2 are MNHEY and SVGEGT. CDR3 residues: CASRPGTSGSSYNEQFF. Written as DNA, the CDR3 is TGTGCCAGCAGACCCGGGACTAGCGGGTCCTCCTACAATGAGCAGTTCTTC.

V and J are TRBV27 and TRBJ1-5; D not certain. V was cut by 5 bases and J by 1 base, with 9 bases left in between. The CDR3 length is 14 residues. Germline lookup yields CDR1 MNHEY and CDR2 SMNVEV (reference sequence). In DNA, the CDR3 is TGTGCCAGCAGTCTTCGTACCAGCAATCAGCCCCAGCATTTT. Encoded protein: CASSLRTSNQPQHF.

The CDR3 sequence: CASSPFRTGGGTDTQYF. DNA for the CDR3: TGTGCCAGCAGTCCCTTTAGGACAGGGGGAGGCACAGATACGCAGTATTTT. The V and J genes are TRBV6-2 or TRBV6-3 and TRBJ2-3; the match to TRBD1 covers 10 bases. Germline CDR1 MNHEY, CDR2 SVGEGT. V trimming: 5 bases; J trimming: 1 base; junction bases outside the gene matches: 9. The length of the CDR3 is 17 residues.

This chain joins TRBV2 and TRBJ2-5; 7 nucleotides match TRBD2. Germline trimming cut 8 bases from V and 5 bases from J; bases unmatched to any gene: 8. CDR3 length: 13 amino acids. Germline V CDR1 and CDR2: SNHLY, FYNNEI. This chain's CDR3 is CASWLAARETQYF. CDR3 nucleotide sequence: TGTGCCAGCTGGCTAGCGGCACGGGAGACCCAGTACTTC. Full variable domain (rest looked up from reference TRBV2 and TRBJ2-5): EPEVTQTPSHQVTQMGQEVILRCVPISNHLYFYWYRQILGQKVEFLVSFYNNEISEKSEIFDDQFSVERPDGSNFTLKIRSTKLEDSAMYFCASWLAARETQYFGPGTRLLVL.

This clonotype was counted only a few times. The chain couples TRBV20-1 to TRBJ2-2, with D unclear. Trimming pared 0 bases from V and 0 bases from J, leaving 2 bases between. The CDR3 spans 13 residues. Germline-derived CDR1 and CDR2 are DFQATT and SNEGSKA (reference sequence). The CDR3 reads CSARETNTGELFF. The CDR3 DNA is TGCAGTGCTAGAGAGACGAACACCGGGGAGCTGTTTTTT.

This clonotype turned up a few times. The gene calls are TRBV6-1 and TRBJ2-6; perhaps D is TRBD1 or TRBD2 (5 bases each). This CDR3 has 17 residues. Germline CDR1 MNHNS, CDR2 SASEGT. The V gene lost 6 bases and the J gene lost 0 bases, with 15 bases spanning the gap. The CDR3 sequence is CASSPGMGVSGANVLTF. The CDR3 DNA is TGTGCCAGCAGCCCAGGGATGGGAGTCTCTGGGGCCAACGTCCTGACTTTC.

J is TRBJ2-7 and V is TRBV20-1; the match to TRBD1 covers 7 bases. The CDR3 runs 14 residues. With 6 bases clipped from V and 0 bases from J, the junction kept 8 bases outside the gene matches. Germline V CDR1 and CDR2: DFQATT, SNEGSKA (reference sequence). As DNA, the CDR3 is TGCAGTGCCCCGGGAACAGGGGTCTCCTACGAGCAGTACTTC. Protein: CSAPGTGVSYEQYF.

The chain employs TRBV30 and TRBJ1-1, with 9 positions matching TRBD1. The CDR3 is 11 amino acids. The V segment lost 3 bases and the J segment 10 bases; nucleotides outside the gene matches: 3. CDR1 GTSNPN and CDR2 SVGIG come from the germline V gene (reference sequence). This CDR3 reads CAWRATGGAFF. The CDR3 nucleotides read TGTGCCTGGAGGGCGACAGGGGGAGCTTTCTTT.

This clonotype was picked up a small number of times. Here the CDR3 DNA reads TGTGCCAGCAGCTTAGAGGACACTTATGGCTACACCTTC. It specifies CASSLEDTYGYTF. The genes are TRBV11-3 and TRBJ1-2; D possibly corresponds to TRBD1 (5 bases). Germline values: CDR1 SGHNT, CDR2 YENEEA. Trimming stripped 0 bases from V and 5 bases from J, with 7 bases between. The CDR3 extends over 13 amino acids.

The gene calls are TRBV2 and TRBJ2-3; TRBD2 is a possible D gene (5 bases). The CDR3 extends over 14 amino acids. V was clipped by 8 bases and J by 7 bases, with 19 bases between them. Germline values: CDR1 SNHLY, CDR2 FYNNEI. Here the CDR3 reads CASSSNPRGNTQYF. CDR3 nucleotide sequence: TGTGCCAGCTCCTCTAACCCCCGGGGAAATACGCAGTATTTT. Complete variable domain (other parts from reference TRBV2 and TRBJ2-3): EPEVTQTPSHQVTQMGQEVILRCVPISNHLYFYWYRQILGQKVEFLVSFYNNEISEKSEIFDDQFSVERPDGSNFTLKIRSTKLEDSAMYFCASSSNPRGNTQYFGPGTRLTVL.

This clonotype showed up just a few times. The chain carries TRBV6-2 or TRBV6-3 and TRBJ2-7; D is perhaps TRBD1 (5 bases). The CDR3 contains 18 residues. Germline V gene sequence: CDR1 MNHEY, CDR2 SVGEGT. The V and J ends lost 4 bases and 2 bases respectively, with 24 bases between them. CDR3 DNA sequence: TGTGCCAGCAGTTCCCCTGGCCTCAAGACTGGGGCCCCCTACGAGCAGTACTTC. Amino acids: CASSSPGLKTGAPYEQYF.

The CDR3 DNA follows: TGCAGTGCTAGAGATTTTCAGAACACCGGGGAGCTGTTTTTT. Translating gives CSARDFQNTGELFF. The J gene is TRBJ2-2, the V gene TRBV20-1; D remains ambiguous. The germline V gene has CDR1 DFQATT and CDR2 SNEGSKA (reference sequence). Between the trimmed V and J ends, which lost 0 bases and 1 base, there was a span of 6 bases. This CDR3 is built from 14 residues.

V usage is TRBV15 and J usage is TRBJ1-2; tentatively, D is TRBD1 (6 bases). The CDR3 runs 16 residues. The V gene's germline CDR1 is LNHNV and CDR2 YYDKDF (reference sequence). The V end was cut by 1 base, the J end by 6 bases, with 18 bases between. The CDR3 loop reads CATSRGTRGMSDGYTF. The CDR3 DNA follows: TGTGCCACCAGCAGAGGCACAAGGGGGATGAGTGATGGCTACACCTTC.

The chain carries TRBV11-2 and TRBJ2-7; 10 bases agree with TRBD2. The ends lost 6 bases at V and 4 bases at J; junction bases unmatched: 6. There are 14 residues in the CDR3. Germline lookup yields CDR1 SGHAT and CDR2 FQNNGV. The CDR3 is CASSALAGTYEQYF. DNA of the CDR3: TGTGCCAGCAGTGCACTAGCGGGGACTTACGAGCAGTACTTC.